The clone carrying this TCR beta chain was observed a few times. Its antigen is unknown. A second PCR of 7 to 11 cycles used a sample-barcoded 5' primer and a J-beta primer mix. Each single sample gave us at least 2.5 million CDR3-containing paired-end reads. TCRdb ran MiXCR on the 5' RACE reads and lists one entry per CDR3 protein. Of about 620,000 distinct CDR3 sequences listed, under 25% are singletons. The data were taken from a study of blood T cells in healthy people across ages. The CDR3 is made up of 13 amino acids. Trimming took off 5 bases at V and 4 bases at J, with 14 bases between the two ends. The V gene's germline CDR1 is DFQATT and CDR2 SNEGSKA (reference sequence). Study-wide results and limits: Unsorted PBMC material precluded a definitive naive versus antigen-experienced comparison. As age increased, TCR beta diversity per million T cells fell in a roughly linear fashion.

This chain connects TRBV20-1 to TRBJ2-5; D is undetermined. The origin of this receptor is a man aged 65 to 85 in good health. What was sequenced was blood. The CDR3 reads CSASFRSGETQYF. DNA of the CDR3: TGCAGTGCTTCCTTTCGAAGTGGAGAGACCCAGTACTTC.